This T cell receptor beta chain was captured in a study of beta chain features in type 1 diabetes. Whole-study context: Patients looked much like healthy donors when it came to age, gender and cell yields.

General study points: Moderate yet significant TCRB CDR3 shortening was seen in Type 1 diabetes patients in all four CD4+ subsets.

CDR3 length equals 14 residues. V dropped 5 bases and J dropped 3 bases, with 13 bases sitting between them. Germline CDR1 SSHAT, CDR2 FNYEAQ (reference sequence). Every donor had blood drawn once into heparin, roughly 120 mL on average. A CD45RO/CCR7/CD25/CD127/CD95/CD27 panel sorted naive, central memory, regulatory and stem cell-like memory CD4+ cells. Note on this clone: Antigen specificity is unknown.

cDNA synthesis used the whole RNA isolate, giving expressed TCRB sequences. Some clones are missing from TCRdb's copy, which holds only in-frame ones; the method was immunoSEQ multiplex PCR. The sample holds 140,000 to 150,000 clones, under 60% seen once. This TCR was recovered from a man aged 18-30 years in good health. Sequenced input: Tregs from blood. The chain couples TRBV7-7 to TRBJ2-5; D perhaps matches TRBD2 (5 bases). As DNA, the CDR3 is TGTGCCAGCAGCCCACAACTAGGTGAAGAGACCCAGTACTTC. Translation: CASSPQLGEETQYF. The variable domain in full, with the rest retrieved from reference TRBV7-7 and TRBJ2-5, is GAGVSQSPRYKVTKRGQDVTLRCDPISSHATLYWYQQALGQGPEFLTYFNYEAQPDKSGLPSDRFSAERPEGSISTLTIQRTEQRDSAMYRCASSPQLGEETQYFGPGTRLLVL.